A single sample gave rise to the 19 T cell receptor beta chains below, sequenced in a study of blood T cell repertoires in COVID-19. Profiled with immunoSEQ multiplex PCR; TCRdb holds only in-frame clones, not every one. The sample holds roughly 100,000 clones; approximately 90% are singletons and the top ten take around 4.3%. Sequenced material: peripheral blood. The receptors come from a human donor with COVID-19, enrolled during active disease. The donor label of this sample is uncertain.

This clone was seen only once. The V and J genes are TRBV25-1 and TRBJ2-2; TRBD1 matches 8 bases. The CDR3 consists of 15 residues. The V segment lost 4 bases and the J segment 6 bases; nucleotides outside the gene matches: 7. Germline V gene sequence: CDR1 MGHDK, CDR2 SYGVNS. CDR3 residues: CASSGGQGGAGELFF. In nucleotides, the CDR3 is TGTGCCAGCAGTGGAGGACAGGGTGGGGCCGGGGAGCTGTTTTTT.

J is TRBJ1-4 and V is TRBV19, with 9 nucleotides matching TRBD1. The CDR3 length is 15 residues. Germline CDR1 and CDR2: LNHDA and SQIVND (reference sequence). After removal of 3 bases from V and 9 bases from J, the junction contained 8 bases not matched to a gene. This CDR3 reads CASSIGQGSSKKLFF. The CDR3, as DNA: TGTGCCAGTAGTATCGGACAGGGGTCGAGCAAAAAACTGTTTTTT.

Here the CDR3 reads CASSTVFNQPQHF. CDR3 in DNA: TGTGCCAGCAGCACAGTATTCAATCAGCCCCAGCATTTT. The rearrangement links TRBV5-5 to TRBJ1-5; D gene ambiguous. V was trimmed by 4 bases and J by 3 bases, leaving 8 bases between them. CDR1 SGHKS and CDR2 YYEKEE come from the germline V gene (reference sequence). The CDR3 consists of 13 residues.

The rearrangement links TRBV27 to TRBJ2-7; TRBD2 matches at 7 bases. CDR1 and CDR2 (germline): MNHEY, SMNVEV (reference sequence). The CDR3 runs 15 residues. J gave up 2 bases and V 3 bases, and 7 bases lay outside the gene matches. Here the CDR3 DNA reads TGTGCCAGCAGTTTTGCTGGCGGGGGTACCTACGAGCAGTACTTC. As protein: CASSFAGGGTYEQYF.

The chain carries TRBV18 and TRBJ2-7; D remains ambiguous. CDR3 length equals 12 residues. The germline V gene has CDR1 KGHSH and CDR2 LQKENI. Trimming shortened V by 1 base and J by 5 bases, and 6 bases separated the two germline ends. CDR3 in amino acids: CASSPQSHEQYF. As DNA, the CDR3 is TGTGCCAGCTCACCACAGAGCCACGAGCAGTACTTC.

This rearrangement joins TRBV27 to TRBJ2-2, with TRBD2 identical over 9 bases. Germline V lookup: CDR1 MNHEY, CDR2 SMNVEV (reference sequence). This CDR3 has 16 amino acids. After removal of 6 bases from V and 6 bases from J, the junction contained 11 bases not matched to a gene. The CDR3 sequence: CASSPLSAGGPGELFF. In DNA, the CDR3 is TGTGCCAGCAGCCCCTTAAGCGCGGGAGGGCCCGGGGAGCTGTTTTTT.

The V gene is TRBV12-3 or TRBV12-4, the J gene TRBJ2-7, with D perhaps matching TRBD1 (6 bases). Trimming shortened V by 3 bases and J by 5 bases, and 11 bases separated the two germline ends. CDR3 length: 13 amino acids. CDR3 protein: CASSFLGADEQYF. The CDR3 bases are TGTGCCAGCAGTTTCTTGGGGGCTGACGAGCAGTACTTC.

The chain combines TRBV5-8 with TRBJ1-6; possibly TRBD1 for D (6 bases). Germline CDR1 SGHTS, CDR2 YDEGEE. Trimming took off 6 bases at V and 6 bases at J, with 16 bases between the two ends. CDR3 length equals 15 residues. The CDR3 here is CASTVWTAFNSPLHF. The DNA of the CDR3 is TGTGCCAGCACCGTATGGACAGCCTTTAATTCACCCCTCCACTTT.

The chain combines TRBV18 with TRBJ2-5; D possibly corresponds to TRBD2 (6 bases). Germline V gives CDR1 KGHSH, CDR2 LQKENI. With 3 bases removed from V and 2 bases from J, the gap between germline ends came to 13 bases. This CDR3 has 15 residues. The CDR3 sequence: CASSPRAGIQETQYF. For the CDR3, the DNA is TGTGCCAGCTCACCGCGAGCGGGTATACAAGAGACCCAGTACTTC.

This clone came up once. The rearrangement uses TRBV11-2 and TRBJ2-2, with 10 bases lining up with TRBD1. The CDR3 totals 14 residues. Trimming cost V 3 bases and J 5 bases; bases outside gene matches: 0. The germline V gene encodes CDR1 SGHAT and CDR2 FQNNGV. This chain's CDR3 is CASSLGQGTGELFF. DNA of the CDR3: TGTGCCAGCAGCTTGGGACAGGGGACCGGGGAGCTGTTTTTT.

This sequence joins TRBV11-3 and TRBJ1-1; 8 bases map to TRBD1. Looked up from germline, CDR1 is SGHNT and CDR2 is YENEEA. This CDR3 region has 14 residues. With 2 bases clipped from V and 4 bases from J, the junction kept 3 bases outside the gene matches. CDR3 DNA sequence: TGTGCCAGCAGCTTACGTGGACAGGGCACTGAAGCTTTCTTT. It translates to CASSLRGQGTEAFF.

This chain links TRBV12-1 with TRBJ2-1; no check of the table's D call, TRBD1, against the DNA was made. TRBV12-1 represents a pseudogene. The CDR3 extends over 15 amino acids. The CDR3 nucleotides read TGTGCCAGCAGCCGACGGGACAGGGCGTGGAATGAGCAGTTCTTC. Translated: CASSRRDRAWNEQFF.

The chain links TRBV5-1 to TRBJ2-7, with 8 bases fitting TRBD1. CDR3 length: 16 amino acids. Germline V gene sequence: CDR1 SGHRS, CDR2 YFSETQ. The V and J ends lost 3 bases and 3 bases, in that order; junction bases with no gene match: 11. CDR3 region: CASSYNPGGGSYEQYF. CDR3 nucleotide sequence: TGCGCCAGCAGCTACAATCCAGGGGGCGGAAGCTACGAGCAGTACTTC.

The V and J genes are TRBV5-1 and TRBJ2-2, with 7 bases fitting TRBD1. The V and J ends lost 4 bases and 2 bases, in that order; junction bases with no gene match: 17. The CDR3 runs to 19 residues. Germline CDR1 SGHRS, CDR2 YFSETQ. In nucleotides, the CDR3 is TGCGCCAGCAGCGGGAAACAGGGGTCCCTGAGCCTCAACACCGGGGAGCTGTTTTTT. Protein: CASSGKQGSLSLNTGELFF.

This clone was counted once. This chain links TRBV19 with TRBJ1-2; TRBD1 matches 7 bases. This CDR3 has 15 amino acids. Germline CDR1 LNHDA, CDR2 SQIVND (reference sequence). V lost 3 bases, J lost 4 bases, and 8 bases stayed unmatched. The CDR3 region is CASSIAGQKVYGYTF. CDR3 bases: TGTGCCAGTAGTATCGCGGGACAGAAAGTCTATGGCTACACCTTC.

This clone has just one count. The CDR3 DNA sequence: TGTGCCAGCAGTTACTGGGGGGGCCCTGGAAACACCATATATTTT. This gives the protein CASSYWGGPGNTIYF. The chain uses TRBV6-6 and TRBJ1-3; a possible D gene is TRBD1 (6 bases). Germline V gives CDR1 MNHNY, CDR2 SVGAGI (reference sequence). V lost 1 base and J lost 2, with 9 bases in between. The CDR3 extends over 15 amino acids.

The chain joins TRBV14 to TRBJ1-4; perhaps TRBD1 as D (5 bases). V was trimmed by 3 bases and J by 4 bases, leaving 12 bases between them. This CDR3 is 15 amino acids long. The germline CDR1 and CDR2 sequences are SGHDN and FVKESK. The CDR3 DNA sequence: TGTGCCAGCAGCCACATCCGGGACTTTAATGAAAAACTGTTTTTT. It translates to CASSHIRDFNEKLFF.

This clone was counted a few times. This sequence joins TRBV10-2 and TRBJ1-5; 11 bases match TRBD1. After removal of 7 bases from V and 6 bases from J, the junction contained 5 bases not matched to a gene. Germline CDR1 WSHSY, CDR2 SAAADI. The CDR3 extends over 14 amino acids. CDR3 nucleotide sequence: TGCGCCAGCACTGGACAGGGGGCCAGTCAGCCCCAGCATTTT. This encodes CASTGQGASQPQHF.

The genes are TRBV7-9 and TRBJ2-7, with D perhaps TRBD2 (5 bases). The CDR3 totals 15 residues. V was clipped by 5 bases and J by 0 bases, with 14 bases between them. The germline gives CDR1 SEHNR, CDR2 FQNEAQ (reference sequence). DNA for the CDR3: TGTGCCAGCAGCGCAGACGGGATTAGCTCCTACGAGCAGTACTTC. This encodes CASSADGISSYEQYF.